These 11 T cell receptor beta chains were all obtained from the same sample, sequenced in a study of blood T cells in healthy people across ages. The second PCR ran roughly 6 to 11 cycles with a sample-barcoded 5' primer and J-beta primers. TCRdb itself ran the 5' RACE reads through MiXCR, one entry per CDR3 protein. There are about 640,000 distinct CDR3 sequences in the sample; 58% occur only once, and 30% to 40% lies in the top ten. The sample was blood. These receptors were collected from a man aged 55 to 70 in good health.

The chain combines TRBV5-1 with TRBJ1-2, with D possibly being TRBD1 (5 bases). Germline V gene sequence: CDR1 SGHRS, CDR2 YFSETQ. The V and J ends lost 0 bases and 5 bases respectively, with 11 bases between them. The CDR3 is made up of 14 amino acids. Here the CDR3 DNA reads TGCGCCAGCAGCTTGGTGGGGACCTCGTATGGCTACACCTTC. As protein: CASSLVGTSYGYTF.

The chain employs TRBV5-1 and TRBJ2-5; 7 bases agree with TRBD1. CDR1 is SGHRS, CDR2 YFSETQ, per germline. This CDR3 has 14 amino acids. Trimming at V came to 0 bases and at J to 4 bases, leaving 3 bases not matched to a gene. The CDR3, as DNA: TGCGCCAGCAGCTTGGAGAGGGGGCCAGAGACCCAGTACTTC. This codes for CASSLERGPETQYF.

This clonotype showed up many times. The V and J genes are TRBV11-2 and TRBJ2-3; TRBD2 might be the D (5 bases). Germline V gene sequence: CDR1 SGHAT, CDR2 FQNNGV. The CDR3 has 14 residues. V lost 4 bases and J lost 1, with 9 bases in between. The CDR3 DNA reads TGTGCCAGCAGCTCGGACTTACGCACAGATACGCAGTATTTT. This translates into CASSSDLRTDTQYF.

V and J are TRBV5-1 and TRBJ2-7; D uncertain. Germline CDR1 and CDR2: SGHRS and YFSETQ. CDR3 length: 12 amino acids. V lost 1 base and J lost 7, with 9 bases in between. CDR3 protein: CASSLLDNEQYF. DNA of the CDR3: TGCGCCAGCAGCTTGCTCGACAATGAGCAGTACTTC.

V is TRBV28 and J is TRBJ2-1; 9 nucleotides line up with TRBD1. Germline loops: CDR1 MDHEN, CDR2 SYDVKM. CDR3 length equals 14 residues. The junction had 9 bases not matched to a gene; V was cut back by 6 bases and J by 9 bases. The CDR3 nucleotides read TGTGCCAGCAGACCGGGACAGGGATTTGGTGAGCAGTTCTTC. Amino acid sequence: CASRPGQGFGEQFF.

This clonotype was seen more than once but under ten times. The chain has TRBV2 and TRBJ2-3, with D unresolved. The CDR3 spans 14 residues. V was shortened by 5 bases and J by 2 bases, with 11 bases between the two germline ends. Germline-derived CDR1 and CDR2 are SNHLY and FYNNEI. CDR3 sequence (DNA): TGTGCCAGCAGTAACATAGCCGCCACAGATACGCAGTATTTT. Its protein is CASSNIAATDTQYF.

This chain connects TRBV28 to TRBJ1-6, with 8 bases identical to TRBD1. V was pared by 5 bases and J by 8 bases, with 8 bases of the junction left unmatched. From germline, CDR1 is MDHEN and CDR2 SYDVKM. The CDR3 length is 15 residues. This CDR3 is CASSAWDRRDSPLHF. In nucleotides, the CDR3 is TGTGCCAGCAGTGCTTGGGACAGGCGGGATTCACCCCTCCACTTT. The full variable domain, in which reference TRBV28 and TRBJ1-6 provide the parts outside the CDR3, is DVKVTQSSRYLVKRTGEKVFLECVQDMDHENMFWYRQDPGLGLRLIYFSYDVKMKEKGDIPEGYSVSREKKERFSLILESASTNQTSMYLCASSAWDRRDSPLHFGNGTRLTVT.

CDR3 protein: CASSYAAPPSYEQYF. The DNA of the CDR3 is TGTGCCAGCAGTTACGCGGCTCCGCCCTCCTACGAGCAGTACTTC. This chain uses TRBV6-6 with TRBJ2-7, with D unclear. There are 15 residues in the CDR3. Looked up from germline, CDR1 is MNHNY and CDR2 is SVGAGI (reference sequence). Trimming took off 2 bases at V and 0 bases at J, with 11 bases between the two ends.

This clonotype turned up a few times. This chain uses TRBV7-9 with TRBJ2-7; 8 bases match TRBD2. The germline CDR1 and CDR2 sequences are SEHNR and FQNEAQ (reference sequence). CDR3 length: 15 amino acids. Trimming at V came to 2 bases and at J to 1 base, leaving 4 bases not matched to a gene. The CDR3 nucleotides are TGTGCCAGCAGCTTAAGCCGGGGGGGGTCCTACGAGCAGTACTTC. It yields the protein CASSLSRGGSYEQYF.

The rearrangement joins TRBV27 to TRBJ2-6; a possible D gene is TRBD1 (5 bases). The CDR3 loop spans 17 amino acids. The V end was cut by 6 bases, the J end by 0 bases, with 15 bases between. Germline CDR1 reads MNHEY; CDR2 reads SMNVEV (reference sequence). Here the CDR3 DNA reads TGTGCCAGCAGCCGACAGACCGGTCACTCTGGGGCCAACGTCCTGACTTTC. Its protein product is CASSRQTGHSGANVLTF.

This clonotype was detected ten times or more. The rearrangement links TRBV11-2 to TRBJ2-5; D tentatively reads TRBD1 or TRBD2 (5 bases each). Germline V CDR1 and CDR2: SGHAT, FQNNGV. The CDR3 sequence is 14 residues long. V was pared by 2 bases and J by 2 bases, with 9 bases between. The CDR3 region is CASSLNEGQETQYF. CDR3 coding DNA: TGTGCCAGCAGCTTAAATGAGGGGCAAGAGACCCAGTACTTC.